The 27 T cell receptor beta chains below come from one sample, sequenced in a study of tumor and adjacent non-tumor tissue in lung cancer. This sample's RNA came from whole unsorted tissue. TCRbeta libraries were built with three rounds of nested PCR, modified from ARM-PCR. From the multiplex PCR reads, TCRdb called clonotypes with MiXCR, one entry per CDR3 protein. Of tens of thousands of distinct CDR3 sequences listed, just over 65% are singletons. Sample: lung tumor tissue. The receptor set was obtained from a man between 60 and 75 years old with non-small cell lung cancer.

This clonotype was recorded at least ten times. This chain links TRBV6-1 with TRBJ2-5; 11 nucleotides line up with TRBD1. The CDR3 runs 17 residues. Looked up from germline, CDR1 is MNHNS and CDR2 is SASEGT. J was trimmed by 5 bases and V by 2 bases; bases with no gene match: 10. CDR3 DNA: TGTGCCAGCAGTGAAAGGACAGGGGGCGGCTTCGGGGAGACCCAGTACTTC. This encodes CASSERTGGGFGETQYF.

In regard to this clonotype: Since a much larger clone is just one base distant, this may be a read error. The rearrangement uses TRBV20-1 and TRBJ2-3; no firm D call. The germline V gene has CDR1 DFQATT and CDR2 SNEGSKA (reference sequence). This CDR3 has 14 residues. CDR3: CNASPTASTDTQYF. CDR3 nucleotide sequence: TGCAATGCTAGTCCCACGGCGAGCACAGATACGCAGTATTTT.

V usage is TRBV6-4 and J usage is TRBJ2-3; 15 positions match TRBD2. Per the germline V gene, CDR1 is MRHNA and CDR2 is SNTAGT. V shed 10 bases and J 6 bases; nucleotides not matched to a gene: 11. This CDR3 is 16 amino acids long. CDR3 loop: CANTTGLAGGRDTQYF. The CDR3 DNA follows: TGTGCCAACACCACGGGACTAGCGGGAGGTCGGGATACGCAGTATTTT.

This clonotype was recorded a few times. The V gene is TRBV19, the J gene TRBJ2-1; 7 bases map to TRBD1. Per germline, CDR1 LNHDA and CDR2 SQIVND (reference sequence). The CDR3 is 13 amino acids. V lost 11 bases, J lost 1 base, and 5 bases stayed unmatched. This CDR3 is CAGPGGSYNEQFF. CDR3 nucleotides: TGTGCCGGACCAGGGGGTTCCTACAATGAGCAGTTCTTC.

The J gene is TRBJ2-3, the V gene TRBV6-6; D could derive from TRBD1 or TRBD2 (6 bases each). Deletions cut 1 base from V and 6 bases from J, with 20 bases between. The CDR3 consists of 17 residues. From germline, CDR1 is MNHNY and CDR2 SVGAGI (reference sequence). The CDR3 coding sequence is TGTGCCAGCAGTTACTGGGAGGACAGCTTCTACACGGATACGCAGTATTTT. As protein: CASSYWEDSFYTDTQYF.

This clonotype was found many times. This rearrangement joins TRBV11-1 to TRBJ2-2; 14 bases agree with TRBD2. This CDR3 comprises 16 residues. V shed 8 bases and J 7 bases; nucleotides not matched to a gene: 9. The germline gives CDR1 SGHAT, CDR2 FQDESV (reference sequence). CDR3 protein: CASGIGTSGSNGELFF. CDR3 nucleotide sequence: TGTGCCAGCGGCATTGGGACTAGCGGGAGCAACGGGGAGCTGTTTTTT.

This clonotype turned up a few times. A clone one base away is much larger, so this may be a read error. The chain carries TRBV12-3 or TRBV12-4 and TRBJ1-5, with 10 positions matching TRBD1. This CDR3 is built from 14 residues. The CDR3 nucleotides read TGTGCCGGCAGACGGGACAGGGGAAATCAGCCCCAGCATTTT. Translated, it gives CAGRRDRGNQPQHF.

This clonotype was found many times. This sequence joins TRBV6-2 or TRBV6-3 and TRBJ2-2, with D possibly being TRBD1 (6 bases). The CDR3 is 14 residues long. V was pared by 6 bases and J by 3 bases, with 11 bases between. CDR1 MNHEY and CDR2 SVGEGT come from the germline V gene. This CDR3 is CASSDRPDTGELFF. CDR3 bases: TGTGCCAGCAGCGACAGGCCGGACACCGGGGAGCTGTTTTTT.

About this clonotype: An end of the junction differs from the germline gene, which may be a read error. The genes are TRBV2 and TRBJ1-5; D gene unclear. The CDR3 contains 14 residues. Germline CDR1 and CDR2: SNHLY and FYNNEI. The CDR3 DNA follows: TGTGCCAGCAGTTCACGTCACTTTGATCAGTCCCAGCATTTT. It is translated as CASSSRHFDQSQHF.

As for this clonotype: Possible read error: a much larger clone is one base away. The chain uses TRBV4-3 and TRBJ2-1; possible D gene TRBD2, 5 bases. The CDR3 has 15 amino acids. The germline V gene has CDR1 LGHNA and CDR2 YSLEER. The CDR3 sequence: CDSSQALFVRDEQFF. CDR3 bases: TGCGACAGCAGCCAAGCTCTGTTCGTGCGGGATGAGCAGTTCTTC.

Concerning this clonotype itself: Mismatch with germline at one junction end may stem from a read error. The chain has TRBV29-1 and TRBJ1-1; 7 nucleotides match TRBD1. The CDR3 sequence is 13 residues long. Germline assignment: CDR1 SQVTM and CDR2 ANQGSEA. The CDR3 sequence is CSVDGTVNSEAFF. CDR3 nucleotides: TGCAGCGTTGACGGGACAGTGAACTCTGAAGCTTTCTTC.

The rearrangement links TRBV12-3 or TRBV12-4 to TRBJ2-1, with D tentatively TRBD2 (5 bases). V was cut by 5 bases and J by 15 bases, with 29 bases left in between. The CDR3 is 16 residues long. CDR3 in amino acids: CASSLPSQRLRYEWFF. The CDR3 DNA reads as TGTGCCAGCAGTCTCCCCTCCCAGCGGTTGAGGTATGAGTGGTTCTTC.

This clonotype was seen repeatedly, ten times or more. The chain couples TRBV20-1 to TRBJ2-7; 9 nucleotides agree with TRBD2. Germline lookup yields CDR1 DFQATT and CDR2 SNEGSKA (reference sequence). The CDR3 extends over 16 amino acids. The V gene end was trimmed by 3 bases and the J gene end by 2 bases; junction bases not matched to a gene: 11. CDR3 protein: CSASLVAGVGAYEQYF. CDR3 nucleotide sequence: TGCAGTGCTAGCTTGGTAGCGGGAGTGGGGGCCTACGAGCAGTACTTC.

Remarks on this clonotype: Its ends do not fully match the called genes, so a read error is possible. The chain combines TRBV7-8 with TRBJ2-1; D is undetermined. Germline loops: CDR1 SGHVS, CDR2 FQNEAQ. This CDR3 is 14 amino acids long. The CDR3 reads CASSLEVSYSEHFF. CDR3 sequence (DNA): TGTGCCAGCAGCTTAGAGGTCTCCTACAGTGAGCACTTCTTC.

Concerning this clonotype: A read error is likely, as this CDR3 ends without the conserved phenylalanine or tryptophan. V usage is TRBV19 and J usage is TRBJ1-4; D unclear. Trimming took off 5 bases at V and 12 bases at J, with 16 bases between the two ends. The CDR3 covers 13 residues. CDR1 is LNHDA and CDR2 is SQIVND in the germline V gene (reference sequence). CDR3 sequence (DNA): TGTGCCAGTAGTTCCCAACGGGAGAGACAACTGTTTTCT. This gives the protein CASSSQRERQLFS.

As regards this clonotype: At one of its ends the junction is not consistent with the germline gene, which may arise from a read error. The chain couples TRBV11-1 to TRBJ1-1; D might be TRBD1 (5 bases). Germline CDR1 and CDR2: SGHAT and FQDESV (reference sequence). The CDR3 consists of 15 residues. The CDR3, as DNA: TGTGCCAGTAGCTTGGAGTGGGGCCTGGACACTGAAGCTTTCTTT. Translated: CASSLEWGLDTEAFF.

For this clonotype: The germline gene is not matched at one end of the junction; a read error may be the cause. The J gene is TRBJ2-1, the V gene TRBV11-2; 9 bases match TRBD2. The CDR3 is 19 residues long. Germline loops: CDR1 SGHAT, CDR2 FQNNGV. The CDR3 spells CAISMGLAGVGSQVNEQFF. The CDR3 DNA reads as TGTGCCATCAGCATGGGACTAGCAGGAGTGGGTTCCCAAGTCAATGAGCAGTTCTTC.

This clonotype was seen only a few times. J is TRBJ2-3 and V is TRBV11-2, with a possible D match to TRBD1 (6 bases). The V gene's germline CDR1 is SGHAT and CDR2 FQNNGV. The CDR3 covers 16 residues. V was shortened by 0 bases and J by 15 bases, with 25 bases between the two germline ends. CDR3 coding DNA: TGTGCCAGCAGCTTAGACGGCCGAGGGGACACAGATACGCGATATTTT. It specifies CASSLDGRGDTDTRYF.

This clonotype showed up many times. The CDR3 is CASSLARELFF. CDR3 nucleotide sequence: TGTGCCAGCAGCTTAGCTAGGGAACTGTTTTTT. The rearrangement links TRBV7-8 to TRBJ1-4; unclear D gene. Trimming left V 0 bases short and J 12 bases short, with 5 bases between. Looked up from germline, CDR1 is SGHVS and CDR2 is FQNEAQ. CDR3 length equals 11 residues.

This clonotype was detected once. Because the CDR3 is missing its conserved closing phenylalanine or tryptophan, this is likely a read error. V is TRBV5-6 and J is TRBJ1-5; no reliable D call. The ends were cut back, 5 bases at V and 11 bases at J, with 23 bases in the middle. This CDR3 contains 15 residues. The V gene's germline CDR1 is SGHDT and CDR2 YYEEEE. CDR3 DNA: TGTGCCAGCAGTCTAGGACCCAGGTCGGTCCAGTCCCAGCATGTT. Translation gives CASSLGPRSVQSQHV.

Note on this clonotype: The germline gene is not matched at one end of the junction; a read error may be the cause. The genes are TRBV30 and TRBJ1-4; the D is unclear. This CDR3 region has 12 residues. Germline values: CDR1 GTSNPN, CDR2 SVGIG (reference sequence). CDR3 sequence (DNA): TGTGCCTCAAGGTTTGGTAATGACAAACTGTTTTTT. As protein: CASRFGNDKLFF.

Concerning this clonotype itself: A much more abundant neighbour one base away suggests this may be a read error. The DNA of the CDR3 is TGTGCCAGCAGCCGACCTAGCGGGGAAAACACAGATACGCAGTATTTT. Translation: CASSRPSGENTDTQYF. The J gene is TRBJ2-3, the V gene TRBV5-4, with TRBD2 identical over 9 bases. Trimming removed 4 bases from V and 2 bases from J; junction bases left unmatched: 8. The CDR3 is 16 residues long. Per the germline V gene, CDR1 is SGHNT and CDR2 is YYREEE (reference sequence).

Notes on this clonotype: Its ends do not fully match the called genes, so a read error is possible. The DNA for the CDR3 is TGTGTCAGCAGGAAGGACAGGGGGGTCTATGACTACACCTTC. Protein product: CVSRKDRGVYDYTF. V is TRBV13 and J is TRBJ1-2; 10 bases match TRBD1. In germline, CDR1 is PRHDT, CDR2 FYEKMQ (reference sequence). This CDR3 has 14 residues.

Turning to this clonotype: This may be a read error: a much more frequent sequence differs by one nucleotide. This chain uses TRBV20-1 with TRBJ1-5; 8 positions agree with TRBD1. Germline CDR1 DFQATT, CDR2 SNEGSKA (reference sequence). This CDR3 comprises 17 residues. CDR3 sequence (DNA): TGCAGTGCTAGAGATCCTTCAGGGGGCAGGGGCAATCAGCCCCATCATTTT. Encoded protein: CSARDPSGGRGNQPHHF.

This clonotype occurred many times. The chain links TRBV29-1 to TRBJ2-5, with TRBD1 matching 7 bases. Trimming took 5 bases from V and 3 from J; bases not matched to a gene: 6. The CDR3 is 13 amino acids. CDR1 SQVTM and CDR2 ANQGSEA come from the germline V gene. The CDR3 nucleotides read TGCAGCGTTATTACAGGGGTGAAAGAGACCCAGTACTTC. This codes for CSVITGVKETQYF.

For this clonotype: The germline gene is not matched at one end of the junction; a read error may be the cause. The chain couples TRBV6-5 to TRBJ1-2, with D maybe TRBD1 (6 bases). CDR3 length: 14 residues. Germline V CDR1 and CDR2: MNHEY, SVGAGI. The CDR3 bases are TGTGCCAGTAGTTCAAGGACAGCTAACTATGGCTACACCTTC. Its translation: CASSSRTANYGYTF.

The chain couples TRBV12-3 or TRBV12-4 to TRBJ2-6, with D possibly TRBD1 on 6 matching bases. The V end was cut by 5 bases, the J end by 4 bases, with 18 bases between. The CDR3 is made up of 17 amino acids. The CDR3 sequence: CASSPNRVLLGANVLTF. The CDR3, as DNA: TGTGCCAGCAGTCCGAACAGGGTTCTCTTGGGGGCCAACGTCCTGACTTTC.